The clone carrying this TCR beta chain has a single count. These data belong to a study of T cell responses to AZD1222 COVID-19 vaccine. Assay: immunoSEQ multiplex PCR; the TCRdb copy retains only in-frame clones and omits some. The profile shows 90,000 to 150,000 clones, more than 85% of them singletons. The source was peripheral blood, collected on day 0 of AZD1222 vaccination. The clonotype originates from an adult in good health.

Written as DNA, the CDR3 is TGCGCCAGCAGTGAGTATCTAACCGAGGGAGCCCTCCACTTT. It specifies CASSEYLTEGALHF. This chain links TRBV10-2 with TRBJ1-6; D unclear. Trimming removed 1 base from V and 14 bases from J, with 15 bases in between. The CDR3 is 14 amino acids. Germline CDR1 is WSHSY and CDR2 is SAAADI.